This T cell receptor beta chain was observed in a study of T cell repertoires in cytomegalovirus infection. TCRdb processed the reads anew with MiXCR; each CDR3 protein has one entry. The sample has approximately 170,000 distinct CDR3 sequences, approximately 14% seen once. Germline loops: CDR1 LNHNV, CDR2 YYDKDF (reference sequence). V shed 6 bases, J shed 2 bases, and the junction held 3 bases outside the gene matches. The CDR3 length is 15 residues. Sequences were obtained from PBMCs. The origin of this receptor is a human donor in good health (CMV status not recorded). Some clones in this sample may be carry-over from other donors' samples. V usage is TRBV15 and J usage is TRBJ2-1; 11 bases are a match to TRBD2. The CDR3 loop reads CATRGTSGTYNEQFF. DNA of the CDR3: TGTGCCACCAGAGGGACTAGCGGTACCTACAATGAGCAGTTCTTC.